The rows below give T cell receptor beta chains drawn from one sample of a study of blood T cell repertoires in COVID-19. This table comes from immunoSEQ multiplex PCR, and its TCRdb copy is limited to in-frame clones, with some not included. The table shows more than 110,000 clones, with 85% to 90% occurring only once. The sample comprised peripheral blood. These receptors were taken from a man aged 55 to 69 with active or convalescent COVID-19. Both conserved end residues are part of each CDR3. Fields, in order: V gene, J gene, CDR3 protein.

V gene: TRBV2; J gene: TRBJ1-5; CDR3 protein: CASSERGQSNQPQHF
V gene: TRBV7-9; J gene: TRBJ1-6; CDR3 protein: CASSSGGDSPLHF
V gene: TRBV28; J gene: TRBJ1-4; CDR3 protein: CASSFRGRGTTNEKLFF
V gene: TRBV7-2; J gene: TRBJ2-1; CDR3 protein: CASSLPSGTHNEQFF
V gene: TRBV19; J gene: TRBJ1-4; CDR3 protein: CASSARDTGNEKLFF
V gene: TRBV5-1; J gene: TRBJ2-7; CDR3 protein: CASSLEGGLYEQYF
V gene: TRBV19; J gene: TRBJ1-1; CDR3 protein: CASSILGSGDERAFF
V gene: TRBV6-5; J gene: TRBJ1-5; CDR3 protein: CASSYDRDSNQPQHF
V gene: TRBV27; J gene: TRBJ2-7; CDR3 protein: CASSRGQGNSYEQYF
V gene: TRBV18; J gene: TRBJ1-2; CDR3 protein: CASSLTGQGNYGYTF
V gene: TRBV7-2; J gene: TRBJ2-1; CDR3 protein: CASSPRTSGPYNEQFF
V gene: TRBV5-6; J gene: TRBJ2-7; CDR3 protein: CARSGPGGDSIYEQYF
V gene: TRBV19; J gene: TRBJ2-3; CDR3 protein: CASTDLVSGFGDTQYF
V gene: TRBV2; J gene: TRBJ1-2; CDR3 protein: CASSVEDSYGYTF
V gene: TRBV12-3/TRBV12-4; J gene: TRBJ1-1; CDR3 protein: CASTLGGGIAFF
V gene: TRBV18; J gene: TRBJ1-2; CDR3 protein: CASSPRQGGYGYTF
V gene: TRBV15; J gene: TRBJ1-6; CDR3 protein: CATSNGDRPNSPLHF
V gene: TRBV7-2; J gene: TRBJ2-3; CDR3 protein: CASSLGTSADTQYF
V gene: TRBV9; J gene: TRBJ2-1; CDR3 protein: CASSPTTGSLEQFF
V gene: TRBV7-2; J gene: TRBJ1-6; CDR3 protein: CASSLVYGQVSSYNSPLHF
V gene: TRBV5-6; J gene: TRBJ1-1; CDR3 protein: CASSLERSTEAFF
V gene: TRBV9; J gene: TRBJ1-3; CDR3 protein: CASSVAGTGIFSTSSGNTIYF
V gene: TRBV2; J gene: TRBJ2-3; CDR3 protein: CASGTSGGAGTDTQYF
V gene: TRBV28; J gene: TRBJ1-5; CDR3 protein: CASSLPSGVGGNQPQHF
V gene: TRBV7-3; J gene: TRBJ1-2; CDR3 protein: CASSFPGRYGYTF
V gene: TRBV7-9; J gene: TRBJ2-3; CDR3 protein: CASSLELAGPGDTQYF
V gene: TRBV4-3; J gene: TRBJ2-3; CDR3 protein: CASSQELGLAGGPSDTQYF
V gene: TRBV28; J gene: TRBJ1-5; CDR3 protein: CANGRGGDVQPQHF
V gene: TRBV11-2; J gene: TRBJ1-2; CDR3 protein: CASSERTGGGYTF
V gene: TRBV2; J gene: TRBJ2-5; CDR3 protein: CASSEGGLAGGYQETQYF
V gene: TRBV14; J gene: TRBJ2-7; CDR3 protein: CASSKWTGGSYEQYF
V gene: TRBV5-1; J gene: TRBJ1-1; CDR3 protein: CASSKHAGIDTEAFF
V gene: TRBV19; J gene: TRBJ1-3; CDR3 protein: CASSHRDRGSGNTIYF
V gene: TRBV6-6; J gene: TRBJ2-5; CDR3 protein: CASSRRGDGRWTETQYF
V gene: TRBV28; J gene: TRBJ1-5; CDR3 protein: CASSSPSELTQHF
V gene: TRBV20-1; J gene: TRBJ1-2; CDR3 protein: CSASRSRDRGGYGYTF
V gene: TRBV18; J gene: TRBJ1-1; CDR3 protein: CASSPPLVQGGTEAFF
V gene: TRBV11-2; J gene: TRBJ2-1; CDR3 protein: CASSLASSYNEQFF
V gene: TRBV18; J gene: TRBJ2-2; CDR3 protein: CASSPGGTGAGELFF
V gene: TRBV5-4; J gene: TRBJ1-2; CDR3 protein: CASSPRDRDVYTF
V gene: TRBV29-1; J gene: TRBJ2-3; CDR3 protein: CSEGLAGTDTQYF
V gene: TRBV6-1; J gene: TRBJ2-2; CDR3 protein: CASSEGAGFITGELFF
V gene: TRBV4-2; J gene: TRBJ2-4; CDR3 protein: CASSYSGTSGAVAKNIQYF
V gene: TRBV29-1; J gene: TRBJ1-1; CDR3 protein: CSVEDRRGRAAFF
V gene: TRBV28; J gene: TRBJ1-1; CDR3 protein: CASRPAGVGLNTEAFF
V gene: TRBV27; J gene: TRBJ2-7; CDR3 protein: CASSSWDRPREQYF
V gene: TRBV25-1; J gene: TRBJ1-4; CDR3 protein: CASSGSRDSATNEKLFF
V gene: TRBV2; J gene: TRBJ1-1; CDR3 protein: CASSSRGHLYQNTEAFF
V gene: TRBV5-8; J gene: TRBJ2-1; CDR3 protein: CASSLYSGSSYNEQFF
V gene: TRBV2; J gene: TRBJ1-1; CDR3 protein: CASSVSVNTEAFF
V gene: TRBV5-4; J gene: TRBJ2-1; CDR3 protein: CASGTFVEGNEQFF
V gene: TRBV3-1/TRBV3-2; J gene: TRBJ2-3; CDR3 protein: CASSQNSGGPTDTQYF
V gene: TRBV7-2; J gene: TRBJ2-3; CDR3 protein: CASSLSGQGTDTQYF
V gene: TRBV9; J gene: TRBJ2-1; CDR3 protein: CASKSTSTYNEQFF
V gene: TRBV6-5; J gene: TRBJ2-3; CDR3 protein: CASNQLARPDTQYF